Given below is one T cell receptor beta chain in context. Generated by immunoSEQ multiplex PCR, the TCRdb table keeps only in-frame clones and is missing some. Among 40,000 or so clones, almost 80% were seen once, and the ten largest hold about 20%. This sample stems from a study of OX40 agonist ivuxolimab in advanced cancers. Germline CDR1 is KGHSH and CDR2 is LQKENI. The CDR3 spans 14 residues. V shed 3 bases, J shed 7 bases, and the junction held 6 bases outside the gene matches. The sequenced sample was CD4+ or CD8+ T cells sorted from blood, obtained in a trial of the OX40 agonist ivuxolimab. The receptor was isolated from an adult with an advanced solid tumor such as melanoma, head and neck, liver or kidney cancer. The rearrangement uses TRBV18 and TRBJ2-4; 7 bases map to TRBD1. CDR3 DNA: TGTGCCAGCTCACCTACCGGACAGGAGAACATTCAGTACTTC. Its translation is CASSPTGQENIQYF. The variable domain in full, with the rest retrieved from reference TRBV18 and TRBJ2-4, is NAGVMQNPRHLVRRRGQEARLRCSPMKGHSHVYWYRQLPEEGLKFMVYLQKENIIDESGMPKERFSAEFPKEGPSILRIQQVVRGDSAAYFCASSPTGQENIQYFGAGTRLSVL.